This is a list of T cell receptor beta chains from one sample in a study of shared clonotypes between healthy human individuals. The method was immunoSEQ multiplex PCR; TCRdb's version includes in-frame clones alone and lacks a portion of them. The sample shows about 110,000 clones, under 70% of them seen only once. Sample: memory CD8+ T cells sorted from blood. All receptors come from a woman aged 30 to 39 in good health. Both conserved end residues are part of each CDR3. The order of the fields is D gene, J gene, CDR3 length, clone size, V gene, CDR3 DNA, CDR3 protein. D genes are given only for firm matches. Clone size is given for some rows only: seen once, a few or many times, or a class if the clone is expanded.

>TRBD2|TRBJ2-3|17|.|TRBV11-1
TGTGCCAGCAGCATATACTTTAGCGGGAGGGCCACAGATACGCAGTATTTT
CASSIYFSGRATDTQYF
>.|TRBJ2-3|18|.|TRBV9
TGTGCCAGCAGCTCCCTAGGGACGGGGGTCCCTTTTGAAGGTACGCAGTATTTT
CASSSLGTGVPFEGTQYF
>TRBD2|TRBJ2-5|16|once|TRBV28
TGTGCCAGCAGCAAACACACTAGCGCCCGGGGGGAGACCCAGTACTTC
CASSKHTSARGETQYF
>.|TRBJ2-7|14|few|TRBV28
TGTGCCAGCAGTTTATTTGGGCGGACCTACGAGCAGTACTTC
CASSLFGRTYEQYF
>TRBD2|TRBJ2-5|15|.|TRBV6-5
TGTGCCAGCAGTTACTTCGGCGGGGGACAAGAGACCCAGTACTTC
CASSYFGGGQETQYF
>.|TRBJ2-1|12|.|TRBV27
TGTGCCAGCCTCGGGCCTTACAATGAGCAGTTCTTC
CASLGPYNEQFF
>TRBD2|TRBJ2-7|18|.|TRBV13
TGTGCCAGCAGCTTAGGTCTGGGGGCTAGCGGGAGCTCCTACGAGCAGTACTTC
CASSLGLGASGSSYEQYF
>.|TRBJ2-6|15|.|TRBV9
TGTGCCAGCAGTCACAGGAGCCCTGGGGCCAACGTCCTGACTTTC
CASSHRSPGANVLTF
>.|TRBJ2-6|13|.|TRBV28
TGTGCCAGCAGCGGGTCTGGGGCCAACGTCCTGACTTTC
CASSGSGANVLTF
>.|TRBJ1-2|12|.|TRBV7-6
TGTGCGGGCAACACGGAGGTCTATGGCTACACCTTC
CAGNTEVYGYTF
>.|TRBJ1-3|17|.|TRBV13
TGTGCCAGCAGCCATAGGACGGCTCGAGTCTCTGGAAACACCATATATTTT
CASSHRTARVSGNTIYF
>.|TRBJ1-1|11|.|TRBV25-1
TGTGCCAGCAGTGACCGATTTGAAGCTTTCTTT
CASSDRFEAFF
>.|TRBJ1-2|14|.|TRBV19
TGTGCCAGTAGTATAGTGCAGGGAGTGGCCGGCTACACCTTC
CASSIVQGVAGYTF
>.|TRBJ2-2|15|few|TRBV6-4
TGTGCCAGCAGTGATTCAGCACAGAACACCGGGGAGCTGTTTTTT
CASSDSAQNTGELFF
>TRBD1|TRBJ2-7|16|.|TRBV18
TGTGCCAGCTCACCACCAACCGGGACAGGGGGCTACGAGCAGTACTTC
CASSPPTGTGGYEQYF
>.|TRBJ1-1|16|.|TRBV5-6
TGTGCCAGCAGCTTGGCCGATTCGGGGTGGGACACTGAAGCTTTCTTT
CASSLADSGWDTEAFF
>.|TRBJ2-5|15|.|TRBV5-1
TGCGCCAGCAGCTTGGACGGGAGCCACGGGGAGACCCAGTACTTC
CASSLDGSHGETQYF
>TRBD2|TRBJ2-2|16|many|TRBV9
TGTGCCAGCAGTTTTATAGCGGGAGCGGGCACCGGGGAGCTGTTTTTT
CASSFIAGAGTGELFF
>TRBD1|TRBJ1-5|15|.|TRBV10-3
TGTGCCATCAGCGAGACGGACAGGGTGGGAGCGCCCCAGCATTTT
CAISETDRVGAPQHF
>.|TRBJ2-7|22|few|TRBV18
TGTGCCAGCTCACCACCATCATTAGCGCAAGATCCTACGAGGGGGGTCGGGAACGAGCAGTACTTC
CASSPPSLAQDPTRGVGNEQYF
>.|TRBJ2-3|15|once|TRBV9
TGTGCCAGCAGCGCGCGACTAGGCGTCAGAGATACGCAGTATTTT
CASSARLGVRDTQYF
>.|TRBJ2-1|15|.|TRBV7-9
TGTGCCAGCAGCCCGGTAGTGGGCCTTGGTAGTGAGCAGTTCTTC
CASSPVVGLGSEQFF
>.|TRBJ1-1|14|.|TRBV6-6
TGTGCCAGCAGTTACTCGATGGAGAACACTGAAGCTTTCTTT
CASSYSMENTEAFF
>TRBD1|TRBJ1-5|15|once|TRBV10-3
TGTGCCATCAGTGAGGGGACAGGGGATAATCAGCCCCAGCATTTT
CAISEGTGDNQPQHF
>TRBD2|TRBJ2-7|15|.|TRBV27
TGTGCCAGCAGTTCCAGGGGAGCGGGAGGGTACGAGCAGTACTTC
CASSSRGAGGYEQYF
>.|TRBJ2-1|15|.|TRBV6-6
.
CASSSSDRAPNEQFF
>.|TRBJ2-1|13|many|TRBV19
TGTGCCAGTAGCCCTGCCCGTTACAATGAGCAGTTCTTC
CASSPARYNEQFF
>TRBD2|TRBJ2-1|18|.|TRBV9
TGTGCCAGCAGCGCGCCCGGGTTGGGACTAGCGGGAGTAAATGAGCAGTTCTTC
CASSAPGLGLAGVNEQFF
>.|TRBJ1-1|16|.|TRBV4-2
TGTGCCAGCAGCCAGAGTTTACATGGGGGCAGCACTGAAGCTTTCTTT
CASSQSLHGGSTEAFF
>.|TRBJ2-7|12|.|TRBV5-1
TGCGCCAGCAGGGCAGAATCCTACGAGCAGTACTTC
CASRAESYEQYF
>TRBD1|TRBJ2-4|14|.|TRBV28
TGTGCCAGCAATTACAGGGGGGCCAAAAACATTCAGTACTTC
CASNYRGAKNIQYF
>.|TRBJ1-4|12|.|TRBV25-1
TGTGCCAGCACAATTCAGGGCGAAAAACTGTTTTTT
CASTIQGEKLFF